The 24 T cell receptor beta chains below come from one sample, sequenced in a study of blood T cell repertoires in COVID-19. TCRdb's table, derived via immunoSEQ multiplex PCR, lists solely in-frame clones and lacks some. The sample lists fewer than 65,000 clones, roughly nine tenths occurring once. Sequences were obtained from peripheral blood. The receptors stem from a human donor in a cohort sampled during active COVID-19.

The gene calls are TRBV18 and TRBJ1-5; possible D gene TRBD1, 5 bases. V was cut by 9 bases and J by 5 bases, with 20 bases left in between. The CDR3 spans 15 residues. CDR1 is KGHSH and CDR2 is LQKENI in the germline V gene. DNA for the CDR3: TGTGCCAGTTCTACCGGGACTCCGGGTCATCAGCCCCAGCATTTT. Its translation: CASSTGTPGHQPQHF.

The rearrangement links TRBV19 to TRBJ2-3; TRBD2 matches 11 bases. The CDR3 extends over 16 amino acids. Germline V gene data show CDR1 as LNHDA and CDR2 as SQIVND (reference sequence). Trimming removed 9 bases from V and 3 bases from J; junction bases left unmatched: 11. In DNA, the CDR3 is TGTGCCAGCAGTCCGTTGGTAGCGGGAGGGACAGATACGCAGTATTTT. Its protein product is CASSPLVAGGTDTQYF.

The V gene is TRBV27, the J gene TRBJ1-4, with TRBD1 matching 7 bases. Germline CDR1 and CDR2: MNHEY and SMNVEV (reference sequence). V gave up 6 bases and J gave up 7 bases; unmatched junction bases: 8. The CDR3 contains 14 residues. As DNA, the CDR3 is TGTGCCAGCAGACTGACAGGGTCAGGTGAAAAACTGTTTTTT. This codes for CASRLTGSGEKLFF.

V usage is TRBV7-6 and J usage is TRBJ2-7; D is perhaps TRBD1 (6 bases). Germline V gene data show CDR1 as SGHVS and CDR2 as FNYEAQ. This CDR3 has 13 amino acids. The V end was cut by 5 bases, the J end by 3 bases, with 11 bases between. The CDR3 loop is CASSQTGNYEQYF. In DNA, the CDR3 is TGTGCCAGCAGCCAAACAGGGAACTACGAGCAGTACTTC.

J is TRBJ2-3 and V is TRBV5-6; 9 nucleotides agree with TRBD2. The CDR3 is 14 amino acids. The J segment lost 5 bases and the V segment lost 3 bases, leaving 4 bases of the junction unmatched. Looked up from germline, CDR1 is SGHDT and CDR2 is YYEEEE. The CDR3 loop is CASSSAGGGDTQYF. In DNA form, the CDR3 reads TGTGCCAGCAGCTCAGCGGGAGGTGGAGATACGCAGTATTTT.

The rearrangement uses TRBV24-1 and TRBJ2-5; D is perhaps TRBD1 (5 bases). The CDR3 has 13 residues. V lost 6 bases and J lost 3, with 10 bases in between. Germline CDR1 reads KGHDR; CDR2 reads SFDVKD. CDR3 bases: TGTGCCACCAGTCCTGACAGTAAAGAGACCCAGTACTTC. This encodes CATSPDSKETQYF.

The V and J genes are TRBV14 and TRBJ1-1; no reliable D call. The germline V and J ends were trimmed by 1 base and 4 bases, with 10 bases remaining between them. The CDR3 contains 14 residues. Germline CDR1 and CDR2: SGHDN and FVKESK. Here the CDR3 reads CASSQAGVATEAFF. The CDR3 nucleotides read TGTGCCAGCAGCCAAGCCGGAGTGGCCACTGAAGCTTTCTTT.

The chain links TRBV19 to TRBJ1-2; 7 bases map to TRBD1. The CDR3 contains 14 residues. V lost 6 bases and J lost 7; bases outside the gene matches: 11. The germline V gene has CDR1 LNHDA and CDR2 SQIVND (reference sequence). The CDR3 here is CASSLGQASSGYTF. The CDR3, as DNA: TGTGCCAGTAGCCTCGGACAGGCCTCTAGTGGCTACACCTTC.

The chain is built from TRBV7-8 and TRBJ1-2; TRBD1 aligns across 11 bases. Per germline, CDR1 SGHVS and CDR2 FQNEAQ. V lost 5 bases to trimming and J lost 2 bases; unmatched junction nucleotides: 7. The CDR3 sequence is 16 residues long. CDR3 residues: CASSRRGDRGNYGYTF. The CDR3 DNA is TGTGCCAGCAGCCGCCGCGGGGACAGGGGGAACTATGGCTACACCTTC.

This clone is a singleton in its sample. The chain's CDR3 is CASSYYQGNYYTF. CDR3 DNA sequence: TGCGCCAGCAGCTACTACCAGGGGAATTACTACACCTTC. The chain couples TRBV5-1 to TRBJ1-2, with TRBD1 as a possible D gene (6 bases). Trimming removed 3 bases at V and 10 bases at J, with 16 bases between. CDR1 is SGHRS, CDR2 YFSETQ, per germline. The CDR3 loop spans 13 amino acids.

V is TRBV27 and J is TRBJ1-2; 9 nucleotides line up with TRBD1. CDR1 MNHEY and CDR2 SMNVEV come from the germline V gene (reference sequence). The CDR3 length is 15 residues. The V and J ends lost 3 bases and 4 bases, in that order; junction bases with no gene match: 6. The CDR3 coding sequence is TGTGCCAGCAGTTTCCGACAGGGGGGGGGCTATGGCTACACCTTC. Translating it yields CASSFRQGGGYGYTF.

The chain combines TRBV9 with TRBJ2-1; TRBD2 matches at 11 bases. This CDR3 is built from 15 residues. Germline loops: CDR1 SGDLS, CDR2 YYNGEE. With 5 bases clipped from V and 9 bases from J, the junction kept 10 bases outside the gene matches. The CDR3 here is CASRAPGLADSEQFF. Written as DNA, the CDR3 is TGTGCCAGCAGAGCCCCGGGACTAGCGGACAGTGAGCAGTTCTTC.

The V gene is TRBV7-9, the J gene TRBJ2-2; TRBD2 might be the D (5 bases). Germline CDR1 SEHNR, CDR2 FQNEAQ (reference sequence). Trimming stripped 7 bases from V and 1 base from J, with 10 bases between. This CDR3 spans 14 amino acids. CDR3 DNA sequence: TGTGCCAGCACCCCGAGCGGGAACACCGGGGAGCTGTTTTTT. Its translation is CASTPSGNTGELFF. Filled out from reference TRBV7-9 and TRBJ2-2, the complete variable domain reads DTGVSQNPRHKITKRGQNVTFRCDPISEHNRLYWYRQTLGQGPEFLTYFQNEAQLEKSRLLSDRFSAERPKGSFSTLEIQRTEQGDSAMYLCASTPSGNTGELFFGEGSRLTVL.

The rearrangement links TRBV7-6 to TRBJ2-5, with a tentative D call TRBD2 (7 bases). The germline gives CDR1 SGHVS, CDR2 FNYEAQ. V shed 2 bases and J shed 1 base, with 14 bases lying between them. There are 16 residues in the CDR3. The CDR3 DNA sequence: TGTGCCAGCAGCTTAAAATACAGGGAGGGCCAAGAGACCCAGTACTTC. Its translation is CASSLKYREGQETQYF.

This clone qualifies as medium-sized. The chain has TRBV11-3 and TRBJ2-7; the match to TRBD2 covers 10 bases. The V segment lost 2 bases and the J segment 4 bases; nucleotides outside the gene matches: 2. The CDR3 totals 14 residues. CDR1 is SGHNT and CDR2 is YENEEA in the germline V gene. The CDR3 nucleotides read TGTGCCAGCAGCTTACTAGCGGGAGTTTACGAGCAGTACGTC. This gives the protein CASSLLAGVYEQYV.

This chain connects TRBV7-6 to TRBJ1-3, with a weak D call TRBD1 (5 bases). From germline, CDR1 is SGHVS and CDR2 FNYEAQ. CDR3 length equals 16 residues. The V and J ends lost 6 bases and 3 bases respectively, with 18 bases between them. In nucleotides, the CDR3 is TGTGCCAGCAGTCCGCCGGGGAGGGGAATTGGAAACACCATATATTTT. It is translated as CASSPPGRGIGNTIYF.

V gene TRBV9 combines with J gene TRBJ1-2; D unresolved. Trimming removed 0 bases at V and 5 bases at J, with 14 bases between. The CDR3 runs 15 residues. Germline CDR1 and CDR2: SGDLS and YYNGEE. The CDR3 region is CASSVATSEGYGYTF. The DNA of the CDR3 is TGTGCCAGCAGCGTAGCTACTTCGGAGGGTTATGGCTACACCTTC.

The chain uses TRBV9 and TRBJ2-2, with a tentative D call TRBD2 (5 bases). V was trimmed by 2 bases and J by 7 bases, leaving 6 bases between them. Germline-derived CDR1 and CDR2 are SGDLS and YYNGEE. The CDR3 consists of 12 residues. The DNA of the CDR3 is TGTGCCAGCAGCGTCGGGATCGGGGAGCTGTTTTTT. It is translated as CASSVGIGELFF. The variable domain in full, with the rest retrieved from reference TRBV9 and TRBJ2-2, is DSGVTQTPKHLITATGQRVTLRCSPRSGDLSVYWYQQSLDQGLQFLIQYYNGEERAKGNILERFSAQQFPDLHSELNLSSLELGDSALYFCASSVGIGELFFGEGSRLTVL.

Note on this clone: This specimen includes other DNA sequences encoding the same CDR3. The chain links TRBV3-1 (or the pseudogene TRBV3-2) to TRBJ2-7; D might be TRBD1 (6 bases). In germline, CDR1 is LGHDT, CDR2 YNNKEL (reference sequence). V was shortened by 0 bases and J by 4 bases, with 7 bases between the two germline ends. The length of the CDR3 is 13 residues. CDR3 DNA sequence: TGTGCCAGCAGCCAAGAAGGGGGTTACGAGCAGTACTTC. Protein product: CASSQEGGYEQYF.

This clone was recorded a few times. This chain uses TRBV11-3 with TRBJ1-5; D not resolved. Trimming cost V 8 bases and J 2 bases, with 10 bases left between them. CDR3 length equals 13 residues. Germline loops: CDR1 SGHNT, CDR2 YENEEA. The chain's CDR3 is CASLPRGNQPQHF. The CDR3, as DNA: TGTGCCAGCCTGCCCCGGGGCAATCAGCCCCAGCATTTT.

The sample holds a few counts of this clone. In DNA, the CDR3 is TGTGCCAGCAGTCGCCAACAAGAGACCCAGTACTTC. It is translated as CASSRQQETQYF. J is TRBJ2-5 and V is TRBV6-6; D gene uncertain. The CDR3 covers 12 residues. Germline V CDR1 and CDR2: MNHNY, SVGAGI (reference sequence). V lost 5 bases, J lost 2 bases, and 6 bases lay in between.

This chain joins TRBV5-1 and TRBJ2-1, with TRBD2 matching over 15 bases. There are 16 residues in the CDR3. Germline-derived CDR1 and CDR2 are SGHRS and YFSETQ. After removal of 4 bases from V and 8 bases from J, the junction contained 7 bases not matched to a gene. As DNA, the CDR3 is TGCGCCAGCAGCCCGGGGACTAGCGGGAGGAGTGATGAGCAGTTCTTC. It encodes CASSPGTSGRSDEQFF.

The chain carries TRBV30 and TRBJ1-2, with a tentative D call TRBD1 (5 bases). The CDR3 runs to 14 residues. V lost 2 bases, J lost 3 bases, and 13 bases lay in between. In germline, CDR1 is GTSNPN, CDR2 SVGIG (reference sequence). The CDR3 spells CAWSRGGVHYGYTF. The CDR3 DNA sequence: TGTGCCTGGAGTAGGGGAGGGGTTCACTATGGCTACACCTTC.

The chain has TRBV5-8 and TRBJ1-2; D remains unclear. The V gene's germline CDR1 is SGHTS and CDR2 YDEGEE. This CDR3 is built from 13 residues. The germline V and J ends were trimmed by 6 bases and 5 bases, with 14 bases remaining between them. CDR3 sequence: CASNPGREYGYTF. CDR3 DNA sequence: TGTGCCAGCAACCCCGGGAGAGAATATGGCTACACCTTC. Filled out from reference TRBV5-8 and TRBJ1-2, the complete variable domain reads EAGVTQSPTHLIKTRGQQATLRCSPISGHTSVYWYQQALGLGLQFLLWYDEGEERNRGNFPPRFSGRQFPNYSSELNVNALELEDSALYLCASNPGREYGYTFGSGTRLTVV.